The 9 T cell receptor beta chains reported below all come from one sample, sequenced in a study of T-cell memory formation after mild COVID-19 (dated by TCRdb to about 2021). Library preparation employed 5' RACE. Sequencing was performed on an Illumina NovaSeq 6000. TCRdb took the public reads, trimmed them with fastp at Q25, ran MiXCR for clone calling and kept in-frame beta chains. Rows matching on CDR3 protein sequence are summarized as one entry with the most common DNA and genes. In all, the sample holds about 470,000 distinct CDR3 sequences, and 25% of those were seen once. Around 13% of the sample is taken by the ten largest. Input material: PBMCs or a T cell subset sorted from them (not recorded which). Receptor source: an adult woman who had mild COVID-19 (a few samples of this study predate the infection). The sample titles of this study are shuffled in the database, so cell type and time point are left out; the donor was told from shared clones.

V is TRBV20-1 and J is TRBJ2-1; D may be TRBD1 (6 bases). The CDR3 has 12 residues. The germline V gene encodes CDR1 DFQATT and CDR2 SNEGSKA (reference sequence). V was pared by 6 bases and J by 7 bases, with 13 bases between. The CDR3 DNA is TGCAGTGCAGCGGATAGGGGGAATGAGCAGTTCTTC. Amino acids: CSAADRGNEQFF.

This clonotype was picked up a small number of times. The V and J genes are TRBV15 and TRBJ2-1; TRBD2 aligns across 8 bases. The CDR3 loop spans 18 amino acids. V lost 5 bases and J lost 0; bases outside the gene matches: 12. Germline lookup yields CDR1 LNHNV and CDR2 YYDKDF (reference sequence). CDR3 in DNA: TGTGCCACCAGCGGCGAGGTAGTAGCGGGAAGCTCCTACAATGAGCAGTTCTTC. Its protein is CATSGEVVAGSSYNEQFF. Supplemented by reference TRBV15 and TRBJ2-1, the full variable domain reads DAMVIQNPRYQVTQFGKPVTLSCSQTLNHNVMYWYQQKSSQAPKLLFHYYDKDFNNEADTPDNFQSRRPNTSFCFLDIRSPGLGDTAMYLCATSGEVVAGSSYNEQFFGPGTRLTVL.

This clonotype turned up a few times. The chain uses TRBV10-3 and TRBJ2-1; D is unresolved. V was clipped by 7 bases and J by 8 bases, with 15 bases between them. CDR1 is ENHRY and CDR2 is SYGVKD in the germline V gene. The CDR3 totals 13 residues. DNA for the CDR3: TGTGCCATCACTCCTAACCCGTCCGATGAGCAGTTCTTC. As protein: CAITPNPSDEQFF.

This clonotype showed up many times. V is TRBV18 and J is TRBJ2-3, with D unresolved. Germline CDR1 reads KGHSH; CDR2 reads LQKENI. V lost 8 bases, J lost 6 bases, and 9 bases lay in between. The CDR3 consists of 11 residues. This chain's CDR3 is CASSPGDTQYF. DNA of the CDR3: TGTGCCAGCAGCCCCGGGGATACGCAGTATTTT. The entire variable domain, with the rest obtained from reference TRBV18 and TRBJ2-3, is as follows: NAGVMQNPRHLVRRRGQEARLRCSPMKGHSHVYWYRQLPEEGLKFMVYLQKENIIDESGMPKERFSAEFPKEGPSILRIQQVVRGDSAAYFCASSPGDTQYFGPGTRLTVL.

The V gene is TRBV24-1, the J gene TRBJ2-1, with 7 bases lining up with TRBD2. The V gene end was trimmed by 7 bases and the J gene end by 7 bases; junction bases not matched to a gene: 6. This CDR3 is 13 amino acids long. Per the germline V gene, CDR1 is KGHDR and CDR2 is SFDVKD. In DNA form, the CDR3 reads TGTGCCACCAGCGCGGGAGCCCCAAATGAGCAGTTCTTC. This codes for CATSAGAPNEQFF.

This clonotype was detected once. CDR3 loop: CASSQAPGLAGDTQYF. CDR3 DNA sequence: TGCGCCAGCAGCCAAGCTCCGGGACTAGCTGGAGATACGCAGTATTTT. The rearrangement links TRBV4-3 to TRBJ2-3; 9 nucleotides align to TRBD2. The trim removed 1 base at V and 5 bases at J, leaving 7 bases unmatched. The CDR3 consists of 16 residues. Germline CDR1 reads LGHNA; CDR2 reads YSLEER.

The rearrangement links TRBV10-3 to TRBJ1-4; TRBD1 might be the D (5 bases). In germline, CDR1 is ENHRY, CDR2 SYGVKD. This CDR3 is 11 amino acids long. Trimming pared 4 bases from V and 13 bases from J, leaving 10 bases between. The chain's CDR3 is CAISAGRRLFF. CDR3 bases: TGTGCCATCAGTGCGGGGCGTAGACTGTTTTTT.

The chain recombines TRBV12-3 or TRBV12-4 with TRBJ2-1; 8 bases are shared with TRBD1. The junction had 11 bases not matched to a gene; V was cut back by 6 bases and J by 7 bases. The CDR3 runs 15 residues. This chain's CDR3 is CASSTPGQGRNEQFF. The CDR3 nucleotides are TGTGCCAGCAGCACACCTGGACAGGGAAGGAATGAGCAGTTCTTC.

This clonotype was seen repeatedly, ten times or more. The chain carries TRBV6-1 and TRBJ1-1, with a weak D call TRBD1 (5 bases). The V gene's germline CDR1 is MNHNS and CDR2 SASEGT. The CDR3 runs to 13 residues. Trimming took 5 bases from V and 6 from J, leaving 13 bases between them. The chain's CDR3 is CASSPPGSPEAFF. DNA for the CDR3: TGTGCCAGCAGTCCCCCAGGGAGCCCTGAAGCTTTCTTT.